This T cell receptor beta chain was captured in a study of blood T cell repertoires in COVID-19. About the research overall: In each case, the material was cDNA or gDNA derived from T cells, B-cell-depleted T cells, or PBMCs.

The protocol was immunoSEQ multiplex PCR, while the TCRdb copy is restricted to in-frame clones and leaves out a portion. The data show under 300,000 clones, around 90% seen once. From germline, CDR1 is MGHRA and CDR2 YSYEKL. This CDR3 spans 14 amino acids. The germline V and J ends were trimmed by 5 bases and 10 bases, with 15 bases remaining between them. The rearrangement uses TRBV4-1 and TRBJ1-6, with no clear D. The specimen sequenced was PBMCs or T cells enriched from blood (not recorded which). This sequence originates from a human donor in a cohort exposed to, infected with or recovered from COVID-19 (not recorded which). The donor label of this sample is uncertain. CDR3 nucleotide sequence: TGCGCCAGCAGCGCTCCTATCTCGGGGTCACCCCTCCACTTT. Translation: CASSAPISGSPLHF.